Following are 17 T cell receptor beta chains from one sample sequenced in a study of blood T cell repertoires in COVID-19. Generated by immunoSEQ multiplex PCR, the TCRdb table keeps only in-frame clones and is missing some. This table holds about 160,000 clones, 70% to 85% found once. Sequenced sample: peripheral blood. The origin of the receptors is a woman of 80 years or more with acute or convalescent COVID-19.

The chain has TRBV15 and TRBJ2-3, with D tentatively TRBD2 (5 bases). Between the trimmed V and J ends, which lost 0 bases and 3 bases, there was a span of 13 bases. The CDR3 sequence is 16 residues long. Germline CDR1 reads LNHNV; CDR2 reads YYDKDF (reference sequence). CDR3 residues: CATSRERLSATDTQYF. The CDR3 nucleotides read TGTGCCACCAGCAGAGAAAGACTTAGCGCGACAGATACGCAGTATTTT. Full variable domain (missing parts from reference TRBV15 and TRBJ2-3): DAMVIQNPRYQVTQFGKPVTLSCSQTLNHNVMYWYQQKSSQAPKLLFHYYDKDFNNEADTPDNFQSRRPNTSFCFLDIRSPGLGDTAMYLCATSRERLSATDTQYFGPGTRLTVL.

CDR3 amino acids: CASSLKEGRTEAFF. In DNA form, the CDR3 reads TGCGCCAGCAGCTTGAAGGAGGGTCGCACTGAAGCTTTCTTT. V is TRBV5-1 and J is TRBJ1-1; D ambiguous. Between the trimmed V and J ends, which lost 1 base and 4 bases, there was a span of 11 bases. This CDR3 contains 14 residues. Germline V lookup: CDR1 SGHRS, CDR2 YFSETQ.

The chain is built from TRBV27 and TRBJ1-5; TRBD1 matches 8 bases. Trimming took 4 bases from V and 5 from J; bases not matched to a gene: 13. CDR3 size: 17 residues. Germline values: CDR1 MNHEY, CDR2 SMNVEV (reference sequence). CDR3 loop: CASSSTVDRVIDQPQHF. The DNA of the CDR3 is TGTGCCAGCAGTTCGACTGTGGACAGGGTTATCGATCAGCCCCAGCATTTT.

This rearrangement joins TRBV7-7 to TRBJ2-1, with 9 bases lining up with TRBD2. The CDR3 runs to 16 residues. The J segment lost 4 bases and the V segment lost 5 bases, leaving 9 bases of the junction unmatched. In germline, CDR1 is SSHAT, CDR2 FNYEAQ (reference sequence). The CDR3 spells CASSPLAGAGYNEQFF. In DNA form, the CDR3 reads TGTGCCAGCAGCCCCTTAGCGGGAGCCGGGTACAATGAGCAGTTCTTC.

The V call is TRBV24-1, the J call TRBJ2-3; a possible D gene is TRBD1 (6 bases). V lost 3 bases and J 11 bases, leaving 14 bases between the germline ends. This CDR3 has 13 residues. CDR1 is KGHDR, CDR2 SFDVKD, per germline. CDR3: CATSDGFGTRQYF. CDR3 in DNA: TGTGCCACCAGTGATGGGTTCGGGACAAGGCAGTATTTT.

V and J are TRBV14 and TRBJ2-1; D is unresolved. The germline V gene encodes CDR1 SGHDN and CDR2 FVKESK. The CDR3 consists of 17 residues. The V end lost 0 bases, the J end lost 1 base, and 13 bases lay between the germline ends. CDR3 coding DNA: TGTGCCAGCAGCCAAGATCCGTCGGGTTATTCCTACAATGAGCAGTTCTTC. Translation gives CASSQDPSGYSYNEQFF.

This chain uses TRBV5-1 with TRBJ2-2; 12 nucleotides agree with TRBD2. V lost 2 bases, J lost 5 bases, and 1 base stayed unmatched. The CDR3 has 15 amino acids. CDR1 is SGHRS and CDR2 is YFSETQ in the germline V gene. Here the CDR3 reads CASSFTSGGTGELFF. The CDR3 DNA sequence: TGCGCCAGCAGCTTCACTAGCGGGGGGACCGGGGAGCTGTTTTTT.

This rearrangement joins TRBV19 to TRBJ1-1; 8 bases agree with TRBD1. The CDR3 runs to 14 residues. V was pared by 1 base and J by 9 bases, with 7 bases of the junction left unmatched. Germline CDR1 reads LNHDA; CDR2 reads SQIVND (reference sequence). CDR3 protein: CASSIGQGIRKAFF. DNA of the CDR3: TGTGCCAGTAGTATAGGACAGGGGATTAGGAAAGCTTTCTTT.

The chain couples TRBV9 to TRBJ2-6, with unresolved D. The CDR3 length is 15 residues. The germline V and J ends were trimmed by 2 bases and 0 bases, with 6 bases remaining between them. Germline V gene data show CDR1 as SGDLS and CDR2 as YYNGEE. CDR3: CASSVLASGANVLTF. The CDR3 nucleotides are TGTGCCAGCAGCGTTTTGGCCTCTGGGGCCAACGTCCTGACTTTC.

The chain carries TRBV14 and TRBJ2-1; 7 bases are a match to TRBD2. Unmatched junction bases numbered 24, after V lost 2 bases and J lost 5 bases. Germline-derived CDR1 and CDR2 are SGHDN and FVKESK. The CDR3 covers 21 residues. CDR3 loop: CASSQRNIRSLLAAWDNEQFF. In DNA, the CDR3 is TGTGCCAGCAGCCAAAGGAATATTCGAAGTTTGCTAGCGGCGTGGGACAATGAGCAGTTCTTC.

J is TRBJ2-7 and V is TRBV12-5; 7 positions agree with TRBD1. This CDR3 has 14 residues. V was pared by 4 bases and J by 2 bases, with 5 bases of the junction left unmatched. Germline loops: CDR1 LGHNT, CDR2 FRNRAP. CDR3 loop: CASGSGQLAYEQYF. The DNA of the CDR3 is TGTGCTAGTGGTTCGGGACAGCTAGCCTACGAGCAGTACTTC.

V usage is TRBV19 and J usage is TRBJ2-3; D call uncertain. Trimming stripped 6 bases from V and 0 bases from J, with 7 bases between. The CDR3 length is 13 residues. CDR1 and CDR2 from the germline V gene are LNHDA and SQIVND (reference sequence). CDR3 residues: CASSLTSTDTQYF. The CDR3 DNA reads TGTGCCAGTAGCCTTACTAGCACAGATACGCAGTATTTT.

The chain is built from TRBV6-4 and TRBJ1-1; TRBD1 matches 11 bases. CDR1 and CDR2 (germline): MRHNA, SNTAGT. V shed 1 base and J 5 bases; nucleotides not matched to a gene: 15. The CDR3 runs to 19 residues. The CDR3 reads CASSDLCKPGQGEWTEAFF. The DNA for the CDR3 is TGTGCCAGCAGTGACTTATGCAAACCGGGACAGGGGGAGTGGACTGAAGCTTTCTTT.

The chain combines TRBV5-1 with TRBJ2-5, with 11 bases that match TRBD2. This CDR3 spans 17 amino acids. The junction had 8 bases not matched to a gene; V was cut back by 0 bases and J by 4 bases. Germline V lookup: CDR1 SGHRS, CDR2 YFSETQ. This CDR3 is CASSLAGLAGGGETQYF. The DNA for the CDR3 is TGCGCCAGCAGCTTGGCCGGGCTAGCGGGAGGTGGAGAGACCCAGTACTTC.

This chain joins TRBV6-6 and TRBJ2-7; 8 positions agree with TRBD1. The V segment lost 5 bases and the J segment 6 bases; nucleotides outside the gene matches: 3. This CDR3 is 12 amino acids long. CDR1 MNHNY and CDR2 SVGAGI come from the germline V gene (reference sequence). The CDR3 protein is CASSRTGTEQYF. The CDR3 region has the DNA TGTGCCAGCAGTAGGACAGGGACCGAGCAGTACTTC.

The V call is TRBV4-3, the J call TRBJ2-2; 9 bases are a match to TRBD2. The V and J ends lost 0 bases and 5 bases, in that order; junction bases with no gene match: 7. Germline CDR1 reads LGHNA; CDR2 reads YSLEER. The CDR3 runs 17 residues. CDR3 bases: TGCGCCAGCAGCCAAGAGATAGTAGCGGGGGAGACCGGGGAGCTGTTTTTT. Amino acids: CASSQEIVAGETGELFF.

This chain links TRBV6-6 with TRBJ1-4; TRBD1 might be the D (6 bases). CDR3 length: 15 residues. CDR1 is MNHNY, CDR2 SVGAGI, per germline (reference sequence). Trimming stripped 6 bases from V and 4 bases from J, with 15 bases between. CDR3 nucleotide sequence: TGTGCCAGCAGGTTGGGGGGGGGCCTTAATGAAAAACTGTTTTTT. This sequence encodes CASRLGGGLNEKLFF.